The text below deals with one TCR beta chain. This specimen belongs to a study of T-cell reconstitution after alpha-beta-depleted transplantation in children. V lost 2 bases, J lost 2 bases, and 8 bases stayed unmatched. CDR1 is MNHEY and CDR2 is SVGAGI in the germline V gene. This CDR3 has 17 amino acids. Unique molecular identifiers were incorporated during preparation of the TCRbeta library. Via MiXCR, TCRdb re-called the PCR reads, giving one row per CDR3 protein. The data contain about 610,000 distinct CDR3 sequences, roughly a tenth of them singletons. The receptor's source is a human donor who donated a stem cell graft to a child with acute myeloid leukemia. The rearrangement joins TRBV6-5 to TRBJ2-1; TRBD2 agrees at 8 bases. The material was PBMCs from the stem cell graft donor, obtained from the stem cell graft. CDR3 in DNA: TGTGCCAGCAGTTACCTGAGCGGGAGTTCACCCTACAATGAGCAGTTCTTC. Translation: CASSYLSGSSPYNEQFF.